This TCR beta chain was sequenced during a study of glioma-infiltrating T cells. There are many counts of this clonotype. V lost 5 bases and J lost 4, with 12 bases in between. CDR3 length: 14 amino acids. Germline CDR1 MNHNS, CDR2 SASEGT. Amplification of TCR alpha and beta CDR3 regions from RNA used iRepertoire nested multiplex PCR. TCRdb itself ran the multiplex PCR reads through MiXCR, one entry per CDR3 protein. This table has about 140,000 distinct CDR3 sequences, 30% to 40% appearing once. Source material: glioma tissue, nonneoplastic brain tissue, or PBMCs (not recorded which). This chain links TRBV6-1 with TRBJ2-1; TRBD1 is a possible D gene (6 bases). The TCR originated in a human donor with low-grade glioma or glioblastoma, undergoing nonglioma brain surgery, or in good health (not recorded which). The CDR3 coding sequence is TGTGCCAGCAGTTCAGGGGACGGGTACAATGAGCAGTTCTTC. It translates to CASSSGDGYNEQFF.